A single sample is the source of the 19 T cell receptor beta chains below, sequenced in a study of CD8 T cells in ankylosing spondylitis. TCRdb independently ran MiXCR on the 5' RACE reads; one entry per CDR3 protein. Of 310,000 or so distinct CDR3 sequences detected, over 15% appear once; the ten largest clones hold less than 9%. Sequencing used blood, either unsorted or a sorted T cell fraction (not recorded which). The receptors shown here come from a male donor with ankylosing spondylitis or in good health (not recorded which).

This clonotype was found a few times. CDR3 sequence: CASSLERHTEAFF. The CDR3 nucleotides read TGTGCCAGCAGTTTAGAGAGGCACACTGAAGCTTTCTTT. The chain recombines TRBV12-3 or TRBV12-4 with TRBJ1-1; no clear D gene. The CDR3 has 13 amino acids. The V end was cut by 1 base, the J end by 3 bases, with 6 bases between.

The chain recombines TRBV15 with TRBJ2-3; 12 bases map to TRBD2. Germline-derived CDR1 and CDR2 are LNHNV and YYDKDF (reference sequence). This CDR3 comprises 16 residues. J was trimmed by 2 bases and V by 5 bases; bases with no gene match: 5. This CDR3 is CATSRRTSGNTDTQYF. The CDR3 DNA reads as TGTGCCACCAGCCGGAGGACTAGCGGGAACACAGATACGCAGTATTTT.

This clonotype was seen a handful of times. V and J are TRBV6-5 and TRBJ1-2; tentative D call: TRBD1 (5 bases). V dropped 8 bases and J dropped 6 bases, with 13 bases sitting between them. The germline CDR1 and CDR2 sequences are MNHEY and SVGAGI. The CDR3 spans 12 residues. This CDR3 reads CASRGEGDGYTF. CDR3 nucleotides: TGTGCCAGCCGGGGGGAAGGTGATGGCTACACCTTC.

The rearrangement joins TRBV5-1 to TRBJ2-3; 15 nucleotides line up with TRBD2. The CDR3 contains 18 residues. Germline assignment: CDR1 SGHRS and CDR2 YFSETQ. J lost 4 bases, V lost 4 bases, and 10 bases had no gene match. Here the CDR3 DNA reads TGCGCCAGCAGCCTACGGACTAGCGGGAGGGCCGACGCAGATACGCAGTATTTT. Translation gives CASSLRTSGRADADTQYF. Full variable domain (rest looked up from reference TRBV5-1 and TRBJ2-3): KAGVTQTPRYLIKTRGQQVTLSCSPISGHRSVSWYQQTPGQGLQFLFEYFSETQRNKGNFPGRFSGRQFSNSRSEMNVSTLELGDSALYLCASSLRTSGRADADTQYFGPGTRLTVL.

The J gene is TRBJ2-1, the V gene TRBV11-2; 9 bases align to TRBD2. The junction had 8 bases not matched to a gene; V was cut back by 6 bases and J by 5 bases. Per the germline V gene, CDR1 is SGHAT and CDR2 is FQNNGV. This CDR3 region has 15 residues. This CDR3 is CASSSGTSSHNEQFF. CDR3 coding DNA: TGTGCCAGCAGTTCCGGGACTAGCAGCCACAATGAGCAGTTCTTC.

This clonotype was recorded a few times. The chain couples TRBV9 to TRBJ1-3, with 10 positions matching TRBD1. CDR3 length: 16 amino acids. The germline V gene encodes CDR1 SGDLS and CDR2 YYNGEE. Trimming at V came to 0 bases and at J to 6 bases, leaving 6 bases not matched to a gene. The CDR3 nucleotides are TGTGCCAGCAGCGTAGACCCCGGGACAGGGGAAAACACCATATATTTT. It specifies CASSVDPGTGENTIYF.

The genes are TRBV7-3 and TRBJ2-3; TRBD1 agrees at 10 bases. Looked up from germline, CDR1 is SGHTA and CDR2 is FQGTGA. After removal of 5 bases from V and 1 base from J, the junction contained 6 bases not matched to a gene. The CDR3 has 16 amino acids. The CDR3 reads CASSRLGTGGTDTQYF. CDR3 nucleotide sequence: TGTGCCAGCAGCCGATTAGGGACAGGGGGCACAGATACGCAGTATTTT.

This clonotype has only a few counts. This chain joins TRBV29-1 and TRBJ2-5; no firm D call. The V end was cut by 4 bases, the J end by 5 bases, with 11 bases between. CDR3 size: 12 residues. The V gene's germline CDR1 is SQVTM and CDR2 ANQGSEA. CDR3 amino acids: CSVGVSLETQYF. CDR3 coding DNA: TGCAGCGTTGGGGTTAGCTTGGAGACCCAGTACTTC.

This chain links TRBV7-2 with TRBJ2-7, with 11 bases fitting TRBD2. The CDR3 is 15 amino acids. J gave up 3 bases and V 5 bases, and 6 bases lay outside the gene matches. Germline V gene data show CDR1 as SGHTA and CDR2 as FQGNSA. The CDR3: CASSETSGGFYEQYV. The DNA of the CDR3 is TGTGCCAGCAGCGAAACTAGCGGGGGCTTCTACGAGCAGTACGTC.

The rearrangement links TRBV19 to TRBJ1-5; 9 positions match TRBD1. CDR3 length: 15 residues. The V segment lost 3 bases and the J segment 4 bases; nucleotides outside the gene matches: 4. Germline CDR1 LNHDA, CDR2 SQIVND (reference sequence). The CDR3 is CASSIFGQGNQPQHF. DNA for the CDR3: TGTGCCAGTAGTATTTTCGGACAGGGGAATCAGCCCCAGCATTTT.

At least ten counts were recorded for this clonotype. This CDR3 is CASSLGGQNNQPQHF. The DNA of the CDR3 is TGTGCCAGCAGTTTAGGGGGACAGAACAATCAGCCCCAGCATTTT. The V gene is TRBV12-3 or TRBV12-4, the J gene TRBJ1-5; 7 bases agree with TRBD1. This CDR3 has 15 amino acids. Trimming cost V 1 base and J 3 bases; bases outside gene matches: 3.

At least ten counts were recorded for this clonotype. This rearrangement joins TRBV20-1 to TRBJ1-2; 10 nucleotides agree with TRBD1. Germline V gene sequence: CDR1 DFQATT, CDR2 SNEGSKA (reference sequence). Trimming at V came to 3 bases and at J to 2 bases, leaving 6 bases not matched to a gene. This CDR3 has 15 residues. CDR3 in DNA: TGCAGTGCTAGGGCACCGGGACAGGGGAACTATGGCTACACCTTC. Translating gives CSARAPGQGNYGYTF.

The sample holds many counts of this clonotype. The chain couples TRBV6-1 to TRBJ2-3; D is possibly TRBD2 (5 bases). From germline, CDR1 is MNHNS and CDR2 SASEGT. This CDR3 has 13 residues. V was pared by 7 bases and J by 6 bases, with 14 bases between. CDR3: CASNRDGHDTQYF. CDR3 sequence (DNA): TGTGCCAGCAATCGGGATGGGCACGATACGCAGTATTTT.

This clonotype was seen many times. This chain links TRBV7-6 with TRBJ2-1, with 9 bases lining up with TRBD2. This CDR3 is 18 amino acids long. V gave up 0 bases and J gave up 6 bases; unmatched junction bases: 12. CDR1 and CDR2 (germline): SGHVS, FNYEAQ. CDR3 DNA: TGTGCCAGCAGCTTAGCGCCTCTTTCGAGCGGGGGGTCCAATGAGCAGTTCTTC. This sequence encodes CASSLAPLSSGGSNEQFF.

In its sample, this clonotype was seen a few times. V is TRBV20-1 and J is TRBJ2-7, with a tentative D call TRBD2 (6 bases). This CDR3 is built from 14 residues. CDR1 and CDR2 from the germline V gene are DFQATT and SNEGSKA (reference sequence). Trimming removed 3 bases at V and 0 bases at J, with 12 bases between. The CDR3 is CSASGLRGSYEQYV. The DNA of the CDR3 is TGCAGTGCTAGTGGCCTGCGGGGCTCCTACGAGCAGTACGTC.

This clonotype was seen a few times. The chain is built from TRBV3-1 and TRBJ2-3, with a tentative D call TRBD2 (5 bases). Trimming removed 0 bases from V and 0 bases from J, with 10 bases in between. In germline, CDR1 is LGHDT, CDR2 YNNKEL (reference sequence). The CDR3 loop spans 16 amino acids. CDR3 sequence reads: CASSQDPSTSTDTQYF. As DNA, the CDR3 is TGTGCCAGCAGCCAAGATCCTAGCACCAGCACAGATACGCAGTATTTT.

The CDR3 region is CASSLDPRSPGNTIYF. In DNA form, the CDR3 reads TGTGCCAGCAGCTTAGATCCCAGGTCCCCTGGAAACACCATATATTTT. V usage is TRBV7-9 and J usage is TRBJ1-3; D gene unclear. Trimming cost V 1 base and J 2 bases, with 12 bases left between them. This CDR3 contains 16 residues. From germline, CDR1 is SEHNR and CDR2 FQNEAQ (reference sequence).

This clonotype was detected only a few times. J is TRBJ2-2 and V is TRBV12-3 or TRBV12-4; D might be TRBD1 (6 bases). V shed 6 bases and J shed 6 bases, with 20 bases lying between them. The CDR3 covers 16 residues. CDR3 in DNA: TGTGCCAGCAGATCAGCGGCAGGGGCCAGCCCCGGGGAGCTGTTTTTT. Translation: CASRSAAGASPGELFF.

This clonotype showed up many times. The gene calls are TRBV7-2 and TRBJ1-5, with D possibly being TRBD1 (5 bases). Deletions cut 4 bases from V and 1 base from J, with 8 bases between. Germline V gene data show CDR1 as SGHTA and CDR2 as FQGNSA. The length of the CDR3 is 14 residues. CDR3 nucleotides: TGTGCCAGCAGCTCCGGGGACAGCAATCAGCCCCAGCATTTT. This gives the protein CASSSGDSNQPQHF.